These 14 T cell receptor beta chains share one sample of origin, sequenced in a study of shared clonotypes between healthy human individuals. Sequencing used immunoSEQ multiplex PCR; TCRdb keeps in-frame clones, though not all of them. This sample has about 680,000 clones, with around 72% found just once. The sequenced material came from memory CD4+ T cells sorted from blood. Documented subset: CD45RA-negative fraction. These receptors were collected from a woman under 40 in good health.

CDR3 DNA sequence: TGTGCCATGGGGGGATCTAGTCGAATGCAGTACTTC. Its translation is CAMGGSSRMQYF. The chain couples TRBV10-3 to TRBJ2-7; D is perhaps TRBD2 (6 bases). Between the trimmed V and J ends, which lost 9 bases and 9 bases, there was a span of 18 bases. The CDR3 sequence is 12 residues long. Looked up from germline, CDR1 is ENHRY and CDR2 is SYGVKD.

The rearrangement joins TRBV7-2 to TRBJ2-3, with unresolved D. Trimming removed 6 bases at V and 10 bases at J, with 11 bases between. Germline lookup yields CDR1 SGHTA and CDR2 FQGNSA. This CDR3 comprises 11 residues. CDR3 in DNA: TGTGCCAGCAGTCCAGTAAGGGCGCAGTATTTT. Amino acids: CASSPVRAQYF.

V and J are TRBV5-1 and TRBJ2-5; 9 bases are shared with TRBD1. Germline values: CDR1 SGHRS, CDR2 YFSETQ. The J segment lost 5 bases and the V segment lost 4 bases, leaving 6 bases of the junction unmatched. The CDR3 covers 14 residues. CDR3 in amino acids: CASSRDRAPETQYF. The CDR3, as DNA: TGCGCCAGCAGCCGGGACAGGGCCCCCGAGACCCAGTACTTC.

The CDR3: CASSETRGAYGYTF. The CDR3 region has the DNA TGTGCCAGCAGTGAAACGAGAGGGGCCTATGGCTACACCTTC. The J gene is TRBJ1-2, the V gene TRBV2, with D maybe TRBD1 (5 bases). Per germline, CDR1 SNHLY and CDR2 FYNNEI. Deletions cut 2 bases from V and 4 bases from J, with 11 bases between. The CDR3 covers 14 residues.

The gene calls are TRBV7-9 and TRBJ2-1; unclear D gene. The CDR3 runs 13 residues. Deletions cut 0 bases from V and 9 bases from J, with 9 bases between. The V gene's germline CDR1 is SEHNR and CDR2 FQNEAQ (reference sequence). The CDR3 DNA follows: TGTGCCAGCAGCTTAGCGATGAGATTTGAGCAGTTCTTC. Translation gives CASSLAMRFEQFF. Based on the CDR3 plus reference TRBV7-9 and TRBJ2-1, the full variable domain is DTGVSQNPRHKITKRGQNVTFRCDPISEHNRLYWYRQTLGQGPEFLTYFQNEAQLEKSRLLSDRFSAERPKGSFSTLEIQRTEQGDSAMYLCASSLAMRFEQFFGPGTRLTVL.

V is TRBV7-8 and J is TRBJ2-7; 8 bases are a match to TRBD1. From germline, CDR1 is SGHVS and CDR2 FQNEAQ. Trimming took 5 bases from V and 4 from J; bases not matched to a gene: 19. There are 18 residues in the CDR3. The CDR3 DNA reads as TGTGCCAGCAGCCTACTAGGGGACGCAGGGGGCTTGTTTTACGAGCAGTACTTC. Its translation is CASSLLGDAGGLFYEQYF.

The chain employs TRBV28 and TRBJ2-1; possible D gene TRBD2, 7 bases. CDR3 size: 16 residues. The germline V gene has CDR1 MDHEN and CDR2 SYDVKM. Trimming took off 2 bases at V and 5 bases at J, with 16 bases between the two ends. CDR3 sequence: CASSLAGAGMDNEQFF. In DNA, the CDR3 is TGTGCCAGCAGTTTAGCGGGGGCGGGTATGGACAATGAGCAGTTCTTC. Full variable domain (missing parts from reference TRBV28 and TRBJ2-1): DVKVTQSSRYLVKRTGEKVFLECVQDMDHENMFWYRQDPGLGLRLIYFSYDVKMKEKGDIPEGYSVSREKKERFSLILESASTNQTSMYLCASSLAGAGMDNEQFFGPGTRLTVL.

The CDR3 DNA reads as TGTGCCAGCTCACCGGGGGTAGCCTATGGCTACACCTTC. Amino acids: CASSPGVAYGYTF. This chain links TRBV18 with TRBJ1-2, with D perhaps matching TRBD1 (5 bases). The CDR3 runs 13 residues. Germline loops: CDR1 KGHSH, CDR2 LQKENI. Trimming cost V 3 bases and J 4 bases, with 9 bases left between them.

This rearrangement joins TRBV5-4 to TRBJ1-2; D gene unclear. CDR3 length: 12 amino acids. V lost 4 bases to trimming and J lost 2 bases, with 6 bases between them. From germline, CDR1 is SGHNT and CDR2 YYREEE (reference sequence). In DNA, the CDR3 is TGTGCCAGCAGCCCGGACAACTATGGCTACACCTTC. Translated: CASSPDNYGYTF.

The chain links TRBV5-3 to TRBJ2-1, with D possibly being TRBD2 (5 bases). TRBV5-3 is labeled an ORF, and its function is uncertain. The CDR3 is 16 amino acids. V gave up 3 bases and J gave up 8 bases, with 21 bases separating them. The chain's CDR3 is CARSSREGLFSDEQFF. CDR3 sequence (DNA): TGTGCCAGAAGCTCGAGGGAAGGACTTTTCAGCGATGAGCAGTTCTTC.

The V call is TRBV11-3, the J call TRBJ2-3; TRBD1 aligns across 7 bases. The CDR3 is 13 residues long. Germline-derived CDR1 and CDR2 are SGHNT and YENEEA. Trimming at V came to 4 bases and at J to 6 bases, leaving 4 bases not matched to a gene. CDR3 protein: CASSSRGLDTQYF. CDR3 sequence (DNA): TGTGCCAGCAGCTCAAGGGGGCTTGATACGCAGTATTTT.

Concerning this clone: A much larger clone lies a single base off, so this may be a read error. Different DNA sequences within this sample yield the same CDR3. V is TRBV7-8 and J is TRBJ1-2, with D uncertain. V was trimmed by 1 base and J by 4 bases, leaving 7 bases between them. This CDR3 contains 13 residues. The V gene's germline CDR1 is SGHVS and CDR2 FQNEAQ. Written as DNA, the CDR3 is TGTGCCAGCAGCTTAGGGGTAGGCTATGGCTACACCTTC. This sequence encodes CASSLGVGYGYTF.

The J gene is TRBJ2-1, the V gene TRBV10-3; TRBD1 matches 7 bases. Germline CDR1 ENHRY, CDR2 SYGVKD. J was trimmed by 1 base and V by 6 bases; bases with no gene match: 9. This CDR3 spans 16 amino acids. The CDR3 sequence: CAIRGTESYSYNEQFF. CDR3 coding DNA: TGTGCCATCAGGGGGACAGAGTCATATTCCTACAATGAGCAGTTCTTC.

The chain employs TRBV28 and TRBJ2-1; D uncertain. There are 10 residues in the CDR3. The V and J ends lost 5 bases and 8 bases respectively, with 4 bases between them. Germline CDR1 and CDR2: MDHEN and SYDVKM. This chain's CDR3 is CASSRYEQFF. The CDR3 DNA is TGTGCCAGCAGTCGGTATGAGCAGTTCTTC. The variable domain in full, with the rest retrieved from reference TRBV28 and TRBJ2-1, is DVKVTQSSRYLVKRTGEKVFLECVQDMDHENMFWYRQDPGLGLRLIYFSYDVKMKEKGDIPEGYSVSREKKERFSLILESASTNQTSMYLCASSRYEQFFGPGTRLTVL.